The text below deals with one TCR beta chain. Its antigen remains unknown. Semi-nested PCR with Nested Universal Primer A followed constant-region reverse priming of full-length variable regions. TCRdb called the 5' RACE reads again in MiXCR, with one record for every CDR3 protein. The table records under 45,000 distinct CDR3 sequences, about 20% of them present only once. The CDR3 is 16 residues long. The germline gives CDR1 MGHRA, CDR2 YSYEKL. V lost 0 bases to trimming and J lost 6 bases; unmatched junction nucleotides: 8. Treg sorting used a CD4+CD25+CD127-/low gate. General observations from the study: In terms of TCR gene usage, tumor memory CD4+ T cells clustered together with blood and lymph node memory CD4+ cells, as well as with lymph node naive CD4+ cells. Tumor Tregs overlapped most with tumor, then blood, naive CD4+ cells.

The chain employs TRBV4-1 and TRBJ1-5, with 7 bases matching TRBD1. The clonotype comes from a female donor with breast cancer. The sample was Tregs sorted from blood. The CDR3 DNA reads TGCGCCAGCAGCCAAGACTCAGGGGGTGTTATTCAGCCCCAGCATTTT. The encoded protein is CASSQDSGGVIQPQHF.